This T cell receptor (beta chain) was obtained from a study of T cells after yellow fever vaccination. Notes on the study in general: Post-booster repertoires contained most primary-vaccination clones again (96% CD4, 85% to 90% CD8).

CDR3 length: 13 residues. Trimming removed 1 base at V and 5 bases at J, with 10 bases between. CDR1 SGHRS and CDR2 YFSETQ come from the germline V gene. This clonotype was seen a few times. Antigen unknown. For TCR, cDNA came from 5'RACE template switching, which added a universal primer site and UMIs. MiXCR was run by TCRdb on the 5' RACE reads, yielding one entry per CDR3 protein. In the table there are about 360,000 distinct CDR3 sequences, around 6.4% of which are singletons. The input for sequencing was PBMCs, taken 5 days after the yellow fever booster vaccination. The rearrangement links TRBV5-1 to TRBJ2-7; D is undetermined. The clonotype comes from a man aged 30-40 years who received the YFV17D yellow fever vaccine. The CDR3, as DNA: TGCGCCAGCAGCTTGCGACCGCTAAACGAGCAGTACTTC. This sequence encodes CASSLRPLNEQYF.